This TCR beta chain was obtained from a study of CD8 T cells in ankylosing spondylitis. Findings and caveats of the study: Within ankylosing spondylitis blood, a TCR beta motif made up of seven to nine highly homologous variants appeared to be characteristic. In the blood and synovial fluid of reactive arthritis, some motif variants had been previously reported.

This clonotype was seen more than once but under ten times. Its antigen is undetermined. V trimming: 0 bases; J trimming: 4 bases; junction bases outside the gene matches: 11. CDR3 size: 18 residues. CDR1 is LGHDT and CDR2 is YNNKEL in the germline V gene (reference sequence). TCRdb reprocessed the 5' RACE reads with MiXCR, giving one entry per CDR3 protein. The top ten hold around 33% of the sample, which has a few hundred thousand distinct CDR3 sequences, under 20% seen once. The chain couples TRBV3-1 to TRBJ2-3, with 9 bases aligning to TRBD2. Sequencing used blood, either unsorted or a sorted T cell fraction (not recorded which). The receptor was derived from a male donor with ankylosing spondylitis or in good health (not recorded which). CDR3 coding DNA: TGTGCCAGCAGCCAAGAAACCCTTAGCGGGAGTTTCTCAGATACGCAGTATTTT. Amino acids: CASSQETLSGSFSDTQYF.